This T cell receptor (beta chain) came from a study of CD8+CD57+ T cells in acquired aplastic anemia. The sequenced patients had an expansion of CD8+CD57+ cells seen by flow cytometry. Researchers used genomic DNA as the template to profile TCR beta VDJ and CDR3. TCRdb independently ran MiXCR on the reads; one entry per CDR3 protein. The table records over 250,000 distinct CDR3 sequences, about 50% of them present only once. V lost 4 bases and J lost 5, with 6 bases in between. This CDR3 has 12 amino acids. The chain uses TRBV12-3 or TRBV12-4 and TRBJ1-3; no definite D call. Specimen: sorted CD4+, CD8+, or CD8+CD57+ T cells (not recorded which) from PBMCs. The TCR was taken from a human donor with aplastic anemia. In DNA, the CDR3 is TGTGCCAGCAGTTCCCTCAGAAACACCATATATTTT. It encodes CASSSLRNTIYF.